This is a list of T cell receptor beta chains from one sample in a study of CD8+CD57+ T cells in acquired aplastic anemia. TCRdb analysed the reads with MiXCR anew, one entry per CDR3 protein. The profile shows some 200,000 distinct CDR3 sequences, around 45% of them singletons. Sequenced input: sorted CD4+, CD8+, or CD8+CD57+ T cells (not recorded which) from PBMCs. Receptors originate from a human donor with aplastic anemia. Each CDR3 is given with its conserved first and last residue. Fields, in order: J gene, V gene, clone size, D gene, CDR3 protein, CDR3 DNA. A D gene is named only where the DNA matches it firmly. Clone size is stated in some rows and not others, as once, few, many or a class when expanded.

>TRBJ2-3|TRBV29-1|.|.
CSVTASTDTQYF
TGCAGCGTCACGGCTAGCACAGATACGCAGTATTTT
>TRBJ2-1|TRBV10-3|few|TRBD1
CATSDRAGQAGNEQFF
TGTGCCACCAGTGACCGAGCTGGACAGGCAGGAAATGAGCAGTTCTTC
>TRBJ2-7|TRBV7-9|many|.
CASRSQGRYEQYF
TGTGCCAGCAGGTCACAGGGTAGGTACGAGCAGTACTTC
>TRBJ2-1|TRBV20-1|.|TRBD2
CSAPGLASNEQFF
TGCAGTGCCCCCGGACTAGCGTCCAATGAGCAGTTCTTC
>TRBJ2-7|TRBV6-1|many|.
CASSEALRQGIYEQYF
TGTGCCAGCAGTGAAGCGCTTCGGCAGGGCATCTACGAGCAGTACTTC
>TRBJ2-1|TRBV5-1|.|TRBD1
CASGDQGAPYNEQFF
TGCGCCAGCGGCGACCAGGGGGCCCCCTACAATGAGCAGTTCTTC
>TRBJ1-1|TRBV2|many|.
CASSGQVRNTEAFF
TGTGCCAGCAGTGGACAGGTCCGGAACACTGAAGCTTTCTTT
>TRBJ2-4|TRBV7-6|.|TRBD1
CASSPDREKNIQYF
TGTGCCAGCAGCCCGGACAGGGAGAAAAACATTCAGTACTTC
>TRBJ1-1|TRBV2|many|.
CASIEGGTEAFF
TGTGCCAGCATTGAGGGGGGCACTGAAGCTTTCTTT
>TRBJ2-1|TRBV12-3/TRBV12-4|many|TRBD2
CASSPMLSGIGQFF
TGTGCCAGCAGTCCGATGCTAAGCGGGATTGGGCAGTTCTTC
>TRBJ2-6|TRBV6-4|many|.
CASSHRSGANVLTF
TGTGCCAGCAGTCACCGCTCTGGGGCCAACGTCCTGACTTTC
>TRBJ2-7|TRBV5-1|.|TRBD2
CASTVGLAGYNEQYF
TGCGCCAGCACCGTGGGACTAGCGGGTTACAATGAGCAGTACTTC
>TRBJ2-2|TRBV15|many|.
CATSRDTAANTGELFF
TGTGCCACCAGCAGAGATACGGCAGCGAACACCGGGGAGCTGTTTTTT
>TRBJ1-2|TRBV6-1|many|.
CASSGYGYTF
TGTGCCAGCAGTGGCTATGGCTACACCTTC
>TRBJ2-2|TRBV5-1|.|.
CASSLWTENTGELFF
TGCGCCAGCAGCTTGTGGACGGAGAACACCGGGGAGCTGTTTTTT
>TRBJ1-2|TRBV19|.|TRBD1
CASRRGPGQGNYGYTF
TGTGCCAGTAGGCGAGGACCGGGACAGGGAAACTATGGCTACACCTTC
>TRBJ2-7|TRBV25-1|.|.
CASSVQIETKQYF
TGTGCCAGCAGTGTACAGATCGAGACCAAGCAGTACTTC
>TRBJ1-5|TRBV12-3/TRBV12-4|.|TRBD1
CASSPSGGQLNQPQHF
TGTGCCAGCAGTCCCAGCGGGGGACAGCTCAATCAGCCCCAGCATTTT
>TRBJ2-7|TRBV5-6|many|.
CASSLALAFYEQYF
TGTGCCAGCAGCTTGGCCCTAGCATTTTACGAGCAGTACTTC
>TRBJ1-5|TRBV4-2|few|.
CASSRFNPGHQIAAPQHF
TGTGCCAGCAGCCGTTTTAATCCGGGACACCAGATTGCGGCGCCCCAGCATTTT
>TRBJ1-2|TRBV10-3|.|.
CAISEQIGISGYTF
TGTGCCATCAGTGAGCAAATCGGGATTAGTGGCTACACCTTC
>TRBJ1-2|TRBV6-1|few|TRBD1
CASSPRAGTGGVNYGYTF
TGTGCCAGCAGCCCGCGCGCCGGGACAGGGGGGGTAAACTATGGCTACACCTTC
>TRBJ1-2|TRBV24-1|.|.
CATSDYAGGYTF
TGTGCCACCAGTGATTACGCGGGAGGCTACACCTTC
>TRBJ1-2|TRBV7-2|many|.
CASSLGRGSNYGYTF
TGTGCCAGCAGCTTAGGCAGGGGCTCTAACTATGGCTACACCTTC
>TRBJ1-5|TRBV2|.|.
CASTRVFNQPQHF
TGTGCCAGCACTAGGGTCTTCAATCAGCCCCAGCATTTT
>TRBJ2-1|TRBV15|.|.
CATSGGGVNEQFF
TGTGCCACAAGCGGAGGGGGGGTCAATGAGCAGTTCTTC
>TRBJ2-3|TRBV7-6|.|.
CASSLRGTITDTQYF
TGTGCCAGCAGCTTAAGAGGGACGATCACAGATACGCAGTATTTT
>TRBJ1-1|TRBV10-1|.|TRBD1
CASSPYRGNMNTEAFF
TGCGCCAGCAGTCCTTACAGGGGAAACATGAACACTGAAGCTTTCTTT
>TRBJ2-7|TRBV2|many|.
CASSEGQLLREQYF
TGTGCCAGCAGTGAAGGCCAGCTGCTTAGAGAGCAGTACTTC
>TRBJ1-2|TRBV2|few|.
CASKTNYGYTF
TGTGCCAGCAAGACAAACTATGGCTACACCTTC
>TRBJ1-2|TRBV28|few|.
CASSSLQSLYGYTF
TGTGCCAGCAGTTCCCTTCAATCCCTTTACGGCTACACCTTC
>TRBJ2-2|TRBV7-3|few|TRBD2
CASSLFPRLAGAGELFF
TGTGCCAGCAGCCTCTTCCCCAGACTAGCGGGAGCCGGGGAGCTGTTTTTT
>TRBJ1-1|TRBV2|.|TRBD1
CASSYDRAGTEAFF
TGTGCCAGCAGTTATGACAGGGCCGGCACTGAAGCTTTCTTT
>TRBJ2-3|TRBV10-1|.|.
CASSEGVTQYF
TGCGCCAGCAGTGAAGGGGTTACGCAGTATTTT
>TRBJ2-3|TRBV7-2|.|.
CASSLIRTTQYF
TGTGCCAGCAGCTTAATTCGAACTACGCAGTATTTT
>TRBJ1-6|TRBV25-1|few|.
CASSEGQINSPLHF
TGTGCCAGCAGTGAAGGCCAGATTAATTCACCCCTCCACTTT
>TRBJ1-6|TRBV20-1|.|.
CSARPLGRDVQPLHF
TGCAGTGCTAGACCTCTGGGGCGGGACGTGCAACCCCTCCACTTT
>TRBJ2-7|TRBV7-6|.|.
CASSSQGSPYEQYF
TGTGCCAGCAGCTCTCAGGGTTCCCCCTACGAGCAGTACTTC
>TRBJ1-2|TRBV20-1|.|TRBD1
CSASQTGVINGYTF
TGCAGTGCTTCCCAGACAGGGGTAATAAATGGCTACACCTTC
>TRBJ2-7|TRBV20-1|many|.
CSVLREGRLAEQYF
TGCAGTGTTCTTAGAGAGGGAAGATTAGCCGAGCAGTACTTC
>TRBJ1-5|TRBV11-2|.|.
CASSLGQGYQPQHF
TGTGCCAGCAGCTTAGGTCAGGGATATCAGCCCCAGCATTTT
>TRBJ1-3|TRBV6-1|many|TRBD1
CATSAPGQSAGTIYF
TGTGCCACCAGTGCCCCGGGACAGAGTGCAGGCACCATATATTTT
>TRBJ2-7|TRBV5-4|.|.
CASSLGGRREQYF
TGTGCCAGCAGCTTGGGGGGTCGACGCGAGCAGTACTTC
>TRBJ2-3|TRBV15|.|TRBD2
CATSRGGGGTDTQYF
TGTGCCACCAGCAGAGGCGGGGGAGGCACAGATACGCAGTATTTT
>TRBJ1-6|TRBV11-2|many|.
CASSLRASNGGNSPLHF
TGTGCCAGCAGCTTACGGGCTTCAAACGGTGGTAATTCACCCCTCCACTTT
>TRBJ2-5|TRBV7-8|.|.
CASSEDRETQYF
TGTGCCAGCAGCGAGGACCGGGAGACCCAGTACTTC
>TRBJ2-7|TRBV7-2|many|.
CASSPDVERLREQYF
TGTGCCAGCAGCCCCGACGTGGAGCGCTTAAGGGAGCAGTACTTC
>TRBJ2-1|TRBV24-1|.|.
CATSLGSWEQFF
TGTGCCACCAGTTTAGGCAGCTGGGAGCAGTTCTTC
>TRBJ2-2|TRBV10-3|.|TRBD2
CAISDLAGGRGTGELFF
TGTGCCATCAGTGACCTAGCGGGGGGCCGGGGCACCGGGGAGCTGTTTTTT
>TRBJ1-1|TRBV7-9|.|.
CASSLDPGWAFF
TGTGCCAGCAGCTTAGACCCGGGGTGGGCTTTCTTT
>TRBJ1-2|TRBV2|.|.
CAGSEETGAYGYTF
TGTGCCGGCAGTGAAGAGACAGGTGCCTATGGCTACACCTTC
>TRBJ2-7|TRBV24-1|.|TRBD1
CATSDASGGGYEQYF
TGTGCCACCAGTGATGCTTCAGGGGGCGGCTACGAGCAGTACTTC
>TRBJ2-3|TRBV7-6|once|TRBD1
CASSFRDRYKDTQYF
TGTGCCAGCAGCTTTCGGGACAGGTACAAGGATACGCAGTATTTT